One and the same sample provided the 27 T cell receptor beta chains below, sequenced in a study of Ad26.COV2.S vaccination and SARS-CoV-2 variants. Sequencing was performed with immunoSEQ multiplex PCR; in TCRdb, only in-frame clones are kept and a portion is missing. Here the sample spans about 350,000 clones, 80% to 90% being singletons. Treatment given: some 20 received Ad26.COV2.S at low or high dose, single or two shots; five or six received placebo; per-sample allocation not given. Sampling was done on day 63 after the first vaccine or placebo injection. This specimen was peripheral blood, taken in a trial of Ad26.COV2.S vaccine versus placebo. The receptors were sampled from a person aged 18 to 59 who received the Ad26.COV2.S COVID-19 vaccine or a placebo.

The chain is built from TRBV28 and TRBJ1-4, with D possibly matching TRBD1 (6 bases). Per germline, CDR1 MDHEN and CDR2 SYDVKM. V dropped 6 bases and J dropped 3 bases, with 11 bases sitting between them. The CDR3 length is 14 residues. As DNA, the CDR3 is TGTGCCAGCAGCCAGCCAGGGGCTAATGAAAAACTGTTTTTT. Translating gives CASSQPGANEKLFF.

The chain is built from TRBV11-3 and TRBJ2-7; 10 nucleotides match TRBD1. This CDR3 is 15 amino acids long. The V gene's germline CDR1 is SGHNT and CDR2 YENEEA. Germline trimming cut 5 bases from V and 8 bases from J; bases unmatched to any gene: 12. This CDR3 reads CASSPSGQGEFKQYF. For the CDR3, the DNA is TGTGCCAGCAGCCCGTCCGGACAGGGGGAATTTAAGCAGTACTTC.

The CDR3 DNA follows: TGTGCCAGCAGTTTACTCTCGGGGTACGCTGGGGCCAACGTCCTGACTTTC. Translation: CASSLLSGYAGANVLTF. J is TRBJ2-6 and V is TRBV28; perhaps TRBD2 as D (5 bases). CDR1 is MDHEN and CDR2 is SYDVKM in the germline V gene. This CDR3 has 17 residues. Trimming left V 2 bases short and J 2 bases short, with 13 bases between.

The chain uses TRBV5-1 and TRBJ2-7; a weak D match, TRBD1 (6 bases). The germline gives CDR1 SGHRS, CDR2 YFSETQ. Trimming pared 4 bases from V and 4 bases from J, leaving 18 bases between. The CDR3 sequence is 15 residues long. This CDR3 reads CASSTWPQGMYEQYF. The CDR3 DNA follows: TGCGCCAGCAGCACTTGGCCCCAGGGGATGTACGAGCAGTACTTC.

This chain connects TRBV5-1 to TRBJ2-6; the D gene is possibly TRBD1 (6 bases). The CDR3 has 18 residues. V lost 0 bases and J 0 bases, leaving 13 bases between the germline ends. Germline CDR1 and CDR2: SGHRS and YFSETQ. CDR3 bases: TGCGCCAGCAGCTTGGCCCCGGGACAACTCTCTGGGGCCAACGTCCTGACTTTC. Encoded protein: CASSLAPGQLSGANVLTF.

The V and J genes are TRBV7-9 and TRBJ2-5; D might be TRBD1 (5 bases). The V gene's germline CDR1 is SEHNR and CDR2 FQNEAQ (reference sequence). The germline V and J ends were trimmed by 2 bases and 3 bases, with 10 bases remaining between them. The CDR3 is 14 amino acids. The CDR3 protein is CASSLRQPEETQYF. CDR3 sequence (DNA): TGTGCCAGCAGCTTACGACAGCCAGAAGAGACCCAGTACTTC.

The chain couples TRBV7-8 to TRBJ2-3; 9 bases align to TRBD2. The V and J ends lost 3 bases and 4 bases, in that order; junction bases with no gene match: 8. This CDR3 has 16 residues. From germline, CDR1 is SGHVS and CDR2 FQNEAQ. CDR3 protein: CASSFGYAGGSDTQYF. Here the CDR3 DNA reads TGTGCCAGCAGCTTCGGTTATGCGGGAGGGTCAGATACGCAGTATTTT. Full variable domain (rest looked up from reference TRBV7-8 and TRBJ2-3): GAGVSQSPRYKVAKRGQDVALRCDPISGHVSLFWYQQALGQGPEFLTYFQNEAQLDKSGLPSDRFFAERPEGSVSTLKIQRTQQEDSAVYLCASSFGYAGGSDTQYFGPGTRLTVL.

The genes are TRBV19 and TRBJ1-1; D call uncertain. Germline V gene sequence: CDR1 LNHDA, CDR2 SQIVND (reference sequence). Trimming removed 5 bases from V and 5 bases from J, with 12 bases in between. The CDR3 has 13 residues. CDR3 sequence: CASSPWTTTEAFF. CDR3 sequence (DNA): TGTGCCAGTAGTCCCTGGACCACGACTGAAGCTTTCTTT.

The chain couples TRBV29-1 to TRBJ2-3, with 7 bases that match TRBD1. CDR1 and CDR2 from the germline V gene are SQVTM and ANQGSEA. This CDR3 contains 12 residues. The ends lost 4 bases at V and 5 bases at J; junction bases unmatched: 3. This CDR3 is CSVGQGVDTQYF. The CDR3 DNA reads as TGCAGCGTTGGACAGGGCGTAGATACGCAGTATTTT.

The chain combines TRBV5-6 with TRBJ1-2; 8 bases match TRBD1. Trimming at V came to 5 bases and at J to 0 bases, leaving 6 bases not matched to a gene. The CDR3 covers 15 residues. CDR1 and CDR2 (germline): SGHDT, YYEEEE. CDR3 loop: CASRPTGVANYGYTF. In DNA form, the CDR3 reads TGTGCCAGCAGACCGACAGGGGTTGCTAACTATGGCTACACCTTC.

The chain is built from TRBV12-3 or TRBV12-4 and TRBJ2-5, with D possibly matching TRBD2 (5 bases). V lost 5 bases and J lost 5, with 12 bases in between. This CDR3 is 13 amino acids long. CDR3 amino acids: CASSEGLRETQYF. The CDR3 bases are TGTGCCAGCAGTGAAGGACTTCGGGAGACCCAGTACTTC.

The V call is TRBV4-1, the J call TRBJ2-7; TRBD1 aligns across 8 bases. The junction had 8 bases not matched to a gene; V was cut back by 0 bases and J by 4 bases. Germline CDR1 MGHRA, CDR2 YSYEKL. The CDR3 consists of 16 residues. CDR3 DNA sequence: TGCGCCAGCAGCCAAGATTATAGGACAGGGATATACGAGCAGTACTTC. Its translation is CASSQDYRTGIYEQYF.

The chain combines TRBV7-2 with TRBJ2-7; D may be TRBD2 (7 bases). Trimming removed 5 bases from V and 6 bases from J, with 23 bases in between. Germline CDR1 and CDR2: SGHTA and FQGNSA. The CDR3 contains 16 residues. CDR3 sequence reads: CASSPKAGAPQGEQYF. The DNA for the CDR3 is TGTGCCAGCAGCCCTAAGGCGGGGGCCCCCCAGGGCGAGCAGTACTTC.

There are a few counts of this clone. The chain carries TRBV5-1 and TRBJ1-2; D gene unclear. The CDR3 loop spans 15 amino acids. Germline loops: CDR1 SGHRS, CDR2 YFSETQ. V was clipped by 3 bases and J by 2 bases, with 14 bases between them. CDR3 amino acids: CASSSAVSMNYGYTF. CDR3 bases: TGCGCCAGCAGCTCGGCTGTCAGTATGAACTATGGCTACACCTTC. The full variable domain, with the rest looked up from reference TRBV5-1 and TRBJ1-2, is KAGVTQTPRYLIKTRGQQVTLSCSPISGHRSVSWYQQTPGQGLQFLFEYFSETQRNKGNFPGRFSGRQFSNSRSEMNVSTLELGDSALYLCASSSAVSMNYGYTFGSGTRLTVV.

The chain uses TRBV7-9 and TRBJ2-7; 9 bases align to TRBD1. Germline CDR1 reads SEHNR; CDR2 reads FQNEAQ (reference sequence). The CDR3 spans 16 residues. V lost 5 bases and J lost 2; bases outside the gene matches: 10. CDR3 amino acids: CASSGRQGVPAYEQYF. The DNA for the CDR3 is TGTGCCAGCAGCGGTAGACAGGGGGTTCCTGCCTACGAGCAGTACTTC.

This sequence joins TRBV28 and TRBJ2-7, with D perhaps TRBD1 (6 bases). V gave up 5 bases and J gave up 4 bases, with 18 bases separating them. Germline loops: CDR1 MDHEN, CDR2 SYDVKM. The CDR3 extends over 15 amino acids. The CDR3 DNA reads as TGTGCCAGCAGTCCCCCGAGCGCAGGGGCGTACGAGCAGTACTTC. It yields the protein CASSPPSAGAYEQYF.

The chain recombines TRBV30 with TRBJ2-1, with D tentatively TRBD2 (5 bases). CDR3 size: 16 residues. Looked up from germline, CDR1 is GTSNPN and CDR2 is SVGIG (reference sequence). V lost 3 bases and J lost 4, with 19 bases in between. CDR3 DNA: TGTGCCTGGAGACGGGTTGGGAGCGGATCTTACAATGAGCAGTTCTTC. Protein: CAWRRVGSGSYNEQFF.

This clone was recorded a few times. The rearrangement links TRBV6-2 or TRBV6-3 to TRBJ1-5; the D is unclear. The CDR3 spans 14 residues. The V gene's germline CDR1 is MNHEY and CDR2 SVGEGT. V was cut by 0 bases and J by 5 bases, with 8 bases left in between. DNA of the CDR3: TGTGCCAGCAGTTACTCGAAGGGATATCAGCCCCAGCATTTT. Amino acid sequence: CASSYSKGYQPQHF.

This clone was picked up a small number of times. The chain joins TRBV19 to TRBJ1-5, with D unclear. V was cut by 5 bases and J by 5 bases, with 7 bases left in between. The CDR3 consists of 12 residues. CDR1 is LNHDA and CDR2 is SQIVND in the germline V gene (reference sequence). The CDR3 bases are TGTGCCAGTAGTCTCAGAGATCAGCCCCAGCATTTT. It is translated as CASSLRDQPQHF.

The chain carries TRBV3-1 (or the pseudogene TRBV3-2) and TRBJ2-2; D is possibly TRBD1 (7 bases). The length of the CDR3 is 14 residues. The germline CDR1 and CDR2 sequences are LGHDT and YNNKEL (reference sequence). Trimming removed 2 bases at V and 4 bases at J, with 8 bases between. As DNA, the CDR3 is TGTGCCAGCAGCCAACAGGGGGGCACCGGGGAGCTGTTTTTT. Amino acid sequence: CASSQQGGTGELFF.

In regard to this clone: Other DNA sequences in the same sample also yield this CDR3. The chain carries TRBV7-9 and TRBJ2-3, with 7 bases aligning to TRBD2. This CDR3 has 15 amino acids. CDR1 and CDR2 (germline): SEHNR, FQNEAQ (reference sequence). V shed 1 base and J 2 bases; nucleotides not matched to a gene: 3. The CDR3 region has the DNA TGTGCCAGCAGCTTAGTCGCGGGGGACACAGATACGCAGTATTTT. Amino acid sequence: CASSLVAGDTDTQYF. Together with reference TRBV7-9 and TRBJ2-3, the CDR3 gives the full variable domain: DTGVSQNPRHKITKRGQNVTFRCDPISEHNRLYWYRQTLGQGPEFLTYFQNEAQLEKSRLLSDRFSAERPKGSFSTLEIQRTEQGDSAMYLCASSLVAGDTDTQYFGPGTRLTVL.

This clone was observed a handful of times. V and J are TRBV11-2 and TRBJ1-1; the D gene is possibly TRBD1 (6 bases). V was shortened by 2 bases and J by 7 bases, with 8 bases between the two germline ends. Looked up from germline, CDR1 is SGHAT and CDR2 is FQNNGV. There are 12 residues in the CDR3. The CDR3 spells CASSLQGLEAFF. Written as DNA, the CDR3 is TGTGCCAGCAGCTTACAGGGGCTTGAAGCTTTCTTT.

This chain uses TRBV28 with TRBJ1-1; a weak D match, TRBD1 (5 bases). Germline CDR1 reads MDHEN; CDR2 reads SYDVKM. The CDR3 covers 14 residues. Trimming shortened V by 4 bases and J by 2 bases, and 11 bases separated the two germline ends. CDR3 sequence: CASSSGAENTEAFF. The CDR3 nucleotides read TGTGCCAGCAGTTCCGGGGCTGAAAACACTGAAGCTTTCTTT.

This clone was seen a single time. The rearrangement links TRBV20-1 to TRBJ2-5, with 9 bases lining up with TRBD2. CDR1 and CDR2 (germline): DFQATT, SNEGSKA (reference sequence). The J segment lost 2 bases and the V segment lost 3 bases, leaving 1 base of the junction unmatched. This CDR3 is built from 13 residues. For the CDR3, the DNA is TGCAGTGCTAGTCTAGCGGGGCAAGAGACCCAGTACTTC. This sequence encodes CSASLAGQETQYF.

This clone was counted between two and nine times. The chain couples TRBV7-2 to TRBJ1-4, with 7 bases lining up with TRBD1. The germline gives CDR1 SGHTA, CDR2 FQGNSA. The CDR3 consists of 16 residues. J lost 3 bases, V lost 1 base, and 5 bases had no gene match. CDR3 loop: CASSLVAQGANEKLFF. The CDR3 bases are TGTGCCAGCAGCTTAGTCGCTCAGGGGGCTAATGAAAAACTGTTTTTT.

This chain connects TRBV6-5 to TRBJ1-2; no reliable D call. The length of the CDR3 is 14 residues. The germline CDR1 and CDR2 sequences are MNHEY and SVGAGI. V lost 1 base and J 4 bases, leaving 10 bases between the germline ends. The CDR3 nucleotides read TGTGCCAGCAGTTACTTCGGGGAACTCTATGGCTACACCTTC. As protein: CASSYFGELYGYTF.

This chain's CDR3 is CASSLNFQETQYF. Written as DNA, the CDR3 is TGCGCCAGCAGCTTGAACTTTCAAGAGACCCAGTACTTC. This chain joins TRBV5-1 and TRBJ2-5; D is uncertain. The CDR3 length is 13 residues. Trimming stripped 1 base from V and 2 bases from J, with 6 bases between. Germline V gene sequence: CDR1 SGHRS, CDR2 YFSETQ.